The 21 T cell receptor beta chains below come from one sample, sequenced in a study of T-cell reconstitution after alpha-beta-depleted transplantation in children. The library targeted TCRbeta and was prepared with unique molecular identifiers. TCRdb independently ran MiXCR on the PCR reads; one entry per CDR3 protein. This sample has approximately 250,000 distinct CDR3 sequences; roughly 25% occur once, and the top ten carry roughly 2.6%. The source material was PBMCs, sampled before TCRalphabeta/CD19-depleted stem cell transplant. Receptors were obtained from a girl aged 2 to 9 with Fanconi anemia, due to receive a stem cell transplant.

The chain uses TRBV20-1 and TRBJ2-4, with D perhaps matching TRBD1 (7 bases). CDR1 is DFQATT, CDR2 SNEGSKA, per germline (reference sequence). The CDR3 is 13 residues long. Between the trimmed V and J ends, which lost 3 bases and 4 bases, there was a span of 10 bases. CDR3 region: CSAREGQKNIQYF. In DNA, the CDR3 is TGCAGTGCTAGGGAGGGACAGAAAAACATTCAGTACTTC.

V is TRBV20-1 and J is TRBJ2-1; 8 nucleotides line up with TRBD2. The CDR3 sequence is 13 residues long. After removal of 5 bases from V and 8 bases from J, the junction contained 8 bases not matched to a gene. Germline assignment: CDR1 DFQATT and CDR2 SNEGSKA (reference sequence). CDR3 DNA: TGCAGTGCTGCCCTTGCCGGGGGGGATGAGCAGTTCTTC. It encodes CSAALAGGDEQFF.

The V gene is TRBV7-9, the J gene TRBJ2-1, with 11 bases matching TRBD1. The CDR3 totals 14 residues. Germline CDR1 and CDR2: SEHNR and FQNEAQ (reference sequence). CDR3 bases: TGTGCAGGAAAACCGAGGACAGGGGGCCGGGAAAAGTTCTTC. Translation gives CAGKPRTGGREKFF.

CDR3 protein: CASSFQGGGETQYF. The CDR3 DNA reads as TGTGCCAGCAGCTTTCAGGGAGGGGGTGAGACCCAGTACTTC. The chain employs TRBV7-9 and TRBJ2-5; TRBD2 is a possible D gene (7 bases). V shed 3 bases and J shed 5 bases, with 13 bases lying between them. The CDR3 has 14 amino acids. Germline CDR1 and CDR2: SEHNR and FQNEAQ (reference sequence).

Ten or more counts support this clonotype. The gene calls are TRBV25-1 and TRBJ2-1; the match to TRBD2 covers 8 bases. The CDR3 is 17 amino acids. Trimming cost V 4 bases and J 4 bases; bases outside gene matches: 12. Germline CDR1 and CDR2: MGHDK and SYGVNS. This CDR3 is CASSVTLGLGRYNEQFF. In DNA, the CDR3 is TGTGCCAGCAGTGTTACCTTGGGACTAGGGAGGTACAATGAGCAGTTCTTC.

There are many counts of this clonotype. The chain carries TRBV7-2 and TRBJ2-1; 9 nucleotides match TRBD2. Germline loops: CDR1 SGHTA, CDR2 FQGNSA. This CDR3 spans 16 amino acids. The J segment lost 1 base and the V segment lost 2 bases, leaving 3 bases of the junction unmatched. Here the CDR3 DNA reads TGTGCCAGCAGCTTAATGCGGGGGGGGTCCTACAATGAGCAGTTCTTC. Translation: CASSLMRGGSYNEQFF.

This clonotype was counted a few times. The chain has TRBV7-3 and TRBJ2-5, with no clear D. In germline, CDR1 is SGHTA, CDR2 FQGTGA. The V end was cut by 1 base, the J end by 4 bases, with 7 bases between. The CDR3 is 13 amino acids. The CDR3 spells CASSLSPRETQYF. The CDR3, as DNA: TGTGCCAGCAGCTTAAGCCCCCGAGAGACCCAGTACTTC.

This clonotype was counted at least ten times. This sequence joins TRBV7-9 and TRBJ2-7; the match to TRBD1 covers 7 bases. Germline V lookup: CDR1 SEHNR, CDR2 FQNEAQ (reference sequence). This CDR3 has 13 residues. V trimming: 4 bases; J trimming: 3 bases; junction bases outside the gene matches: 3. CDR3 sequence: CASSSWDSYEQYF. The CDR3 DNA reads as TGTGCCAGCAGCTCCTGGGACAGCTACGAGCAGTACTTC.

The J gene is TRBJ2-5, the V gene TRBV3-1; 7 bases align to TRBD2. Per germline, CDR1 LGHDT and CDR2 YNNKEL (reference sequence). This CDR3 spans 15 amino acids. The ends lost 1 base at V and 2 bases at J; junction bases unmatched: 4. CDR3 sequence: CASSQGWEGQETQYF. CDR3 bases: TGTGCCAGCAGCCAAGGGTGGGAGGGTCAAGAGACCCAGTACTTC.

This clonotype was observed at least ten times. V gene TRBV10-1 combines with J gene TRBJ2-7; D is perhaps TRBD1 (5 bases). In germline, CDR1 is WNHNN, CDR2 SYGVQD (reference sequence). This CDR3 comprises 13 residues. Trimming shortened V by 0 bases and J by 3 bases, and 6 bases separated the two germline ends. CDR3 DNA sequence: TGCGCCAGCAGTGAGTCGGGGCACTACGAGCAGTACTTC. Protein: CASSESGHYEQYF.

This clonotype showed up many times. The V and J genes are TRBV6-1 and TRBJ2-2; the match to TRBD2 covers 9 bases. V lost 8 bases, J lost 0 bases, and 10 bases stayed unmatched. The CDR3 length is 17 residues. The germline CDR1 and CDR2 sequences are MNHNS and SASEGT. The DNA of the CDR3 is TGTGCCAGCTGGATCGAGCGGGAGGCCTCGAACACCGGGGAGCTGTTTTTT. It specifies CASWIEREASNTGELFF.

In this sample, this clonotype turned up many times. The J gene is TRBJ1-6, the V gene TRBV7-6; D gene uncertain. V shed 5 bases and J shed 6 bases, with 11 bases lying between them. Germline V lookup: CDR1 SGHVS, CDR2 FNYEAQ. The CDR3 is 14 residues long. As DNA, the CDR3 is TGTGCCAGCAGCGAGGACGGCCCTAATTCACCCCTCCACTTT. Its translation: CASSEDGPNSPLHF.

This clonotype has ten or more counts. The gene calls are TRBV4-1 and TRBJ2-7; no clear D gene. CDR3 length: 11 amino acids. Per the germline V gene, CDR1 is MGHRA and CDR2 is YSYEKL. V was trimmed by 4 bases and J by 6 bases, leaving 7 bases between them. The CDR3 region has the DNA TGCGCCAGCAGCCTAGGTACCGAGCAGTACTTC. This codes for CASSLGTEQYF.

This clonotype was seen a few times. CDR3 sequence reads: CSVDQTGLGYEQYF. The CDR3 nucleotides are TGCAGCGTGGATCAGACAGGCCTAGGTTACGAGCAGTACTTC. The chain combines TRBV29-1 with TRBJ2-7; tentative D call: TRBD1 (6 bases). Looked up from germline, CDR1 is SQVTM and CDR2 is ANQGSEA. The CDR3 has 14 residues. The V and J ends lost 6 bases and 4 bases respectively, with 19 bases between them.

The gene calls are TRBV6-5 and TRBJ2-1; no reliable D call. Trimming removed 4 bases from V and 6 bases from J, with 7 bases in between. This CDR3 comprises 12 residues. The germline CDR1 and CDR2 sequences are MNHEY and SVGAGI. The CDR3 region is CASSSRSNEQFF. DNA of the CDR3: TGTGCCAGCAGTTCCCGGAGCAATGAGCAGTTCTTC.

This clonotype has a count of ten or more. The CDR3 loop reads CSVGLHTGELFF. As DNA, the CDR3 is TGCAGCGTTGGACTGCACACCGGGGAGCTGTTTTTT. The chain has TRBV29-1 and TRBJ2-2; no firm D call. Trimming cost V 4 bases and J 3 bases, with 6 bases left between them. This CDR3 contains 12 residues. Germline V CDR1 and CDR2: SQVTM, ANQGSEA.

The chain is built from TRBV28 and TRBJ2-7; 11 bases are shared with TRBD1. V trimming: 4 bases; J trimming: 7 bases; junction bases outside the gene matches: 6. CDR1 is MDHEN and CDR2 is SYDVKM in the germline V gene. The length of the CDR3 is 14 residues. The CDR3 coding sequence is TGTGCCAGCAGTTGGCCGGGACAGGGGGAAGAGCAGTACTTC. As protein: CASSWPGQGEEQYF.

V is TRBV29-1 and J is TRBJ1-5; D is perhaps TRBD1 (6 bases). This CDR3 spans 13 amino acids. Germline V gene lookup returns CDR1 SQVTM and CDR2 ANQGSEA. V shed 4 bases and J shed 3 bases, with 10 bases lying between them. The CDR3 region is CSVAQGVNQPQHF. The CDR3 nucleotides read TGCAGCGTTGCACAGGGAGTCAATCAGCCCCAGCATTTT.

The chain joins TRBV20-1 to TRBJ2-3, with D possibly TRBD1 on 6 matching bases. Germline V gives CDR1 DFQATT, CDR2 SNEGSKA (reference sequence). The CDR3 runs 15 residues. V was clipped by 0 bases and J by 4 bases, with 14 bases between them. CDR3 sequence: CSAREARGMSDTQYF. The CDR3 DNA reads TGCAGTGCTAGAGAGGCGAGGGGGATGTCAGATACGCAGTATTTT.

This clonotype has a handful of counts. The rearrangement links TRBV5-1 to TRBJ2-5, with TRBD1 as a possible D gene (5 bases). The CDR3 runs to 17 residues. Germline V gene lookup returns CDR1 SGHRS and CDR2 YFSETQ. Trimming stripped 1 base from V and 6 bases from J, with 22 bases between. CDR3 nucleotide sequence: TGCGCCAGCAGCTTGTCGCAGGGCGGAACAACAATGAAGACCCAGTACTTC. It encodes CASSLSQGGTTMKTQYF.

Comments on this clonotype: As the CDR3 is not closed by the conserved phenylalanine or tryptophan, this likely results from a read error. The rearrangement links TRBV25-1 to TRBJ2-1; D ambiguous. Trimming took 6 bases from V and 3 from J, leaving 9 bases between them. The germline CDR1 and CDR2 sequences are MGHDK and SYGVNS. This CDR3 has 13 residues. This CDR3 is CASSPGRYNEQFS. DNA of the CDR3: TGTGCCAGCAGCCCCGGACGCTACAATGAGCAGTTCTCC.